The rows below give T cell receptor beta chains drawn from one sample of a study of neurological immune-mediated disorders. TCRdb ran MiXCR on the 5' RACE reads and lists one entry per CDR3 protein. Of 30,000 to 35,000 distinct CDR3 sequences detected, roughly 23% appear once; the ten largest clones hold around 27%. The material sequenced was CD4+ T cells from blood. The receptors stem from a man in his fifties or sixties with HTLV-1-associated myelopathy (HAM/TSP). Both conserved end residues are part of each CDR3. Each record gives: V gene, clone size, D gene, J gene, CDR3 length, CDR3 protein, CDR3 DNA. A D gene is named only where the DNA matches it firmly. Size is stated for part of the rows, as once, few or many counts, or as a class when the clone is expanded.

TRBV20-1	many	TRBD2	TRBJ2-7	15	CSARTRTSGSFVQYF	TGCAGTGCTAGAACCCGGACTAGCGGGAGTTTTGTGCAGTACTTC
TRBV5-8	many	-	TRBJ1-5	15	CASSPTGLGNQPQHF	TGTGCCAGCAGCCCGACAGGTTTGGGCAATCAGCCCCAGCATTTT
TRBV12-3/TRBV12-4	many	-	TRBJ2-2	14	CASSFEARTGELFF	TGTGCCAGCAGTTTTGAAGCCAGAACCGGGGAGCTGTTTTTT
TRBV5-4	many	-	TRBJ1-1	16	CASSPPGNRRSTEAFF	TGTGCCAGCAGCCCCCCCGGGAACCGCAGATCCACTGAAGCTTTCTTT
TRBV19	few	-	TRBJ2-3	14	CASSLSGNTDTQYF	TGTGCCAGTAGCCTTAGCGGAAACACAGATACGCAGTATTTT
TRBV3-1	many	-	TRBJ2-7	11	CASSQIGEQYF	TGTGCCAGCAGCCAAATAGGCGAGCAGTACTTC
TRBV12-3/TRBV12-4	-	TRBD1	TRBJ1-2	14	CASSLTGVRHGYTF	TGTGCCAGCAGTCTTACAGGGGTTCGCCATGGCTACACCTTC
TRBV6-5	many	TRBD1	TRBJ1-5	15	CASSLLQGAGQPQHF	TGTGCCAGCAGCCTACTCCAGGGGGCCGGTCAGCCCCAGCATTTT
TRBV5-1	many	TRBD2	TRBJ2-5	17	CASSLMPSGGYQETQYF	TGCGCCAGCAGCTTGATGCCTTCGGGGGGATACCAAGAGACCCAGTACTTC
TRBV10-2	-	-	TRBJ1-1	12	CASSTQRTEAFF	TGCGCCAGCAGTACCCAACGGACCGAAGCTTTCTTT
TRBV7-3	many	-	TRBJ2-2	13	CASGVESTGELFF	TGTGCCAGCGGTGTAGAGAGCACCGGGGAGCTGTTTTTT
TRBV29-1	many	-	TRBJ2-7	11	CSVDRSGEQYF	TGCAGCGTTGACCGATCCGGTGAGCAGTACTTC
TRBV25-1	once	-	TRBJ1-1	14	CASSVARDPEETFF	TGTGCCAGCAGCGTGGCGAGGGACCCAGAGGAAACTTTCTTT
TRBV3-1	many	-	TRBJ1-1	14	CASSRTGGNTEAFF	TGTGCCAGCAGCCGCACGGGAGGGAACACTGAAGCTTTCTTT
TRBV27	medium-sized	TRBD1	TRBJ1-1	13	CASSRQGGTEAFF	TGTGCCAGCAGTCGACAGGGCGGGACTGAAGCTTTCTTT
TRBV4-1	many	-	TRBJ1-3	15	CASSQLGFSGNTIYF	TGCGCCAGCAGCCAACTAGGATTCTCTGGAAACACCATATATTTT
TRBV27	many	-	TRBJ2-1	15	CASRRRPDYYNEQFF	TGTGCCAGCAGACGCCGACCTGACTACTACAATGAGCAGTTCTTC
TRBV5-1	many	TRBD1	TRBJ1-1	14	CANLVTGGETEAFF	TGCGCCAACCTAGTGACAGGGGGAGAAACTGAAGCTTTCTTT
TRBV7-2	medium-sized	-	TRBJ2-5	13	CASSQELQETQYF	TGTGCCAGCAGCCAAGAGCTCCAAGAGACCCAGTACTTC
TRBV10-3	many	-	TRBJ1-3	12	CAIRGSGNTIYF	TGTGCCATCAGGGGCTCTGGAAACACCATATATTTT
TRBV20-1	many	-	TRBJ1-5	16	CSARTINRESRQPQHF	TGCAGTGCTAGAACCATTAATAGGGAATCACGACAGCCCCAGCATTTT
TRBV5-1	many	-	TRBJ1-2	14	CASSSYGGRDGYTF	TGCGCCAGCAGCTCCTATGGGGGCCGGGATGGCTACACCTTC
TRBV6-6	many	-	TRBJ1-5	14	CASSYGQDNQPQHF	TGTGCCAGCAGTTACGGGCAGGATAATCAGCCCCAGCATTTT
TRBV6-1	-	-	TRBJ2-2	12	CASRQGTGELFF	TGTGCCAGCAGACAGGGAACCGGGGAGCTGTTTTTT
TRBV20-1	-	-	TRBJ1-2	15	CSARDTQGANYGYTF	TGCAGTGCTAGAGATACCCAGGGTGCTAACTATGGCTACACCTTC
TRBV29-1	-	TRBD1	TRBJ1-1	12	CSVIQGAPEAFF	TGCAGCGTCATCCAGGGGGCTCCTGAAGCTTTCTTT
TRBV7-8	-	-	TRBJ2-1	16	CASSQLRTEIYNEQFF	TGTGCCAGCAGCCAACTCCGGACAGAGATTTACAATGAGCAGTTCTTC
TRBV20-1	many	-	TRBJ2-2	13	CSAVRDLGGELFF	TGCAGTGCTGTCCGGGACCTCGGCGGGGAGCTGTTTTTT
TRBV20-1	many	-	TRBJ2-5	15	CSARDSRHATETQYF	TGCAGTGCTAGAGATTCGCGGCATGCTACGGAGACCCAGTACTTC
TRBV7-2	-	-	TRBJ2-1	14	CASSLEFSGNEQFF	TGTGCCAGCAGCTTAGAGTTTAGCGGAAATGAGCAGTTCTTC
TRBV20-1	many	TRBD1	TRBJ1-4	16	CSARDRVRGQNEKLFF	TGCAGTGCTAGAGATCGGGTTCGGGGACAGAATGAAAAACTGTTTTTT
TRBV27	many	TRBD2	TRBJ2-1	18	CASSFGTSGRGSYNEQFF	TGTGCCAGCAGTTTCGGGACTAGCGGGAGGGGATCCTACAATGAGCAGTTCTTC
TRBV6-6	many	TRBD1	TRBJ1-1	17	CASSQQGQLRGNTEAFF	TGTGCCAGCAGTCAACAGGGGCAACTCCGGGGGAACACTGAAGCTTTCTTT
TRBV7-6	-	-	TRBJ2-7	13	CASSLMGFYEQYF	TGTGCCAGCAGCTTGATGGGTTTCTACGAGCAGTACTTC
TRBV20-1	-	TRBD1	TRBJ2-7	13	CSARDRGSNEQYF	TGCAGTGCTAGGGACAGGGGGTCCAATGAGCAGTACTTC
TRBV27	many	-	TRBJ1-1	14	CASSFLQGNTEAFF	TGTGCCAGCAGTTTTTTACAGGGGAACACTGAAGCTTTCTTT
TRBV2	many	TRBD1	TRBJ1-5	14	CASTEDRVNQPQHF	TGTGCCAGCACCGAGGACAGGGTCAATCAGCCCCAGCATTTT
TRBV2	many	TRBD1	TRBJ2-7	14	CASRGTGSFYEQYF	TGTGCCAGCAGGGGGACAGGGTCATTCTACGAGCAGTACTTC
TRBV24-1	-	TRBD2	TRBJ2-3	17	CATSDPSGGASTDTQYF	TGTGCCACCAGTGACCCAAGCGGGGGAGCTAGCACAGATACGCAGTATTTT
TRBV5-1	many	-	TRBJ2-7	13	CASRSGTEGQQYF	TGCGCCAGCAGGAGCGGAACCGAGGGGCAGCAGTACTTC
TRBV11-1	many	-	TRBJ1-1	14	CASSLVGRETEAFF	TGTGCCAGCAGCTTAGTGGGCAGGGAAACTGAAGCTTTCTTT
TRBV12-3/TRBV12-4	many	-	TRBJ1-4	14	CASSPTGDGEKLFF	TGTGCCAGCAGCCCCACGGGGGATGGCGAAAAACTGTTTTTT
TRBV5-1	-	TRBD1	TRBJ1-4	15	CASSSTPGGSEKLFF	TGCGCCAGCAGCTCCACTCCAGGGGGATCAGAAAAACTGTTTTTT
TRBV5-1	many	-	TRBJ2-3	15	CASSLDGDHTDTQYF	TGCGCCAGCAGCTTGGACGGGGACCACACAGATACGCAGTATTTT
TRBV12-3/TRBV12-4	many	-	TRBJ2-1	12	CASSVLSDKQFF	TGTGCCAGCAGTGTGCTCAGCGACAAGCAGTTCTTC
TRBV7-9	-	-	TRBJ2-2	15	CASSLAASASGELFF	TGTGCCAGCAGCTTAGCGGCCAGTGCGTCCGGGGAGCTGTTTTTT
TRBV5-1	many	TRBD1	TRBJ2-2	15	CASSGGQIPTGELFF	TGCGCCAGCAGCGGGGGACAGATACCCACCGGGGAGCTGTTTTTT
TRBV28	many	TRBD1	TRBJ2-2	16	CASSSGQGAVTGELFF	TGTGCCAGCAGTTCGGGACAGGGGGCGGTCACCGGGGAGCTGTTTTTT
TRBV5-1	once	-	TRBJ1-5	14	CASSFDGQGGPQHF	TGCGCCAGCAGCTTTGACGGGCAGGGAGGGCCCCAGCATTTT
TRBV25-1	many	TRBD1	TRBJ2-7	12	CASGGQTREQYF	TGTGCCAGCGGGGGACAGACGCGCGAGCAGTACTTC
TRBV12-3/TRBV12-4	-	TRBD1	TRBJ1-2	14	CASSSPGQGYGYTF	TGTGCCAGCAGTTCCCCGGGACAGGGGTATGGCTACACCTTC
TRBV20-1	-	TRBD2	TRBJ2-1	13	CSARPGTTKVQFF	TGCAGTGCTAGGCCCGGGACTACGAAGGTACAGTTCTTC
TRBV20-1	many	-	TRBJ2-4	15	CSALDRQLAKNIQYF	TGCAGTGCGTTGGACCGTCAACTAGCCAAAAACATTCAGTACTTC
TRBV5-1	-	TRBD2	TRBJ2-6	18	CASSLIPGGGAGANVLTF	TGCGCCAGCAGCTTGATCCCGGGAGGGGGAGCTGGGGCCAACGTCCTGACTTTC
TRBV3-1	-	-	TRBJ1-2	15	CASSPSGTDNYGYTF	TGTGCCAGCAGCCCTTCCGGGACGGATAACTATGGCTACACCTTC
TRBV18	-	-	TRBJ1-2	13	CASSPGNGYGYTF	TGTGCCAGCTCACCCGGAAACGGATATGGCTACACCTTC
TRBV9	many	-	TRBJ1-2	13	CASSVHSNYGYTF	TGTGCCAGCAGCGTGCATTCTAACTATGGCTACACCTTC
TRBV14	-	-	TRBJ1-6	17	CASSLGLGSSYNSPLHF	TGTGCCAGCAGCCTGGGACTTGGGAGCTCCTATAATTCACCCCTCCACTTT
TRBV7-2	many	-	TRBJ1-1	13	CASGSTMNTEAFF	TGTGCCAGCGGATCAACCATGAACACTGAAGCTTTCTTT